This is a list of T cell receptor beta chains from one sample in a study of graft-versus-host responses after intestinal transplantation. Assay used: immunoSEQ multiplex PCR; TCRdb lists only in-frame clones, some missing. The sample carries about 97,000 clones, roughly 90% recorded once. Sequencing used PBMCs, obtained about 460 days after intestinal transplant. Receptors were obtained from a human patient who received an intestinal transplant, so some T cells may come from the graft donor. The conserved cysteine and the conserved F or W are not part of the CDR3 here. Fields, in order: J gene, V gene, CDR3 protein.

j_gene: TRBJ1-5
v_gene: TRBV2
CDR3aa: ASREGQNSNQPQH

j_gene: TRBJ1-2
v_gene: TRBV14
CDR3aa: ASSQLGGYGYT

j_gene: TRBJ2-7
v_gene: TRBV21-1
CDR3aa: ASSGTDSYEQY

j_gene: TRBJ1-5
v_gene: TRBV19
CDR3aa: ASSRDTYSNQPQH

j_gene: TRBJ1-5
v_gene: TRBV7-9
CDR3aa: ASTPGENQPQH

j_gene: TRBJ2-5
v_gene: TRBV13
CDR3aa: ASSSPAVPETQY

j_gene: TRBJ1-2
v_gene: TRBV21-1
CDR3aa: ASSKWVPGQANYGYT

j_gene: TRBJ2-5
v_gene: TRBV7-2
CDR3aa: ASSPPGRGQETQY

j_gene: TRBJ1-1
v_gene: TRBV6-5
CDR3aa: ASSTRDVLEAF

j_gene: TRBJ1-2
v_gene: TRBV9
CDR3aa: ASSVGRNYT

j_gene: TRBJ2-7
v_gene: TRBV6-6
CDR3aa: ASTPERGAYEQY

j_gene: TRBJ2-7
v_gene: TRBV20-1
CDR3aa: SARRVVEQY